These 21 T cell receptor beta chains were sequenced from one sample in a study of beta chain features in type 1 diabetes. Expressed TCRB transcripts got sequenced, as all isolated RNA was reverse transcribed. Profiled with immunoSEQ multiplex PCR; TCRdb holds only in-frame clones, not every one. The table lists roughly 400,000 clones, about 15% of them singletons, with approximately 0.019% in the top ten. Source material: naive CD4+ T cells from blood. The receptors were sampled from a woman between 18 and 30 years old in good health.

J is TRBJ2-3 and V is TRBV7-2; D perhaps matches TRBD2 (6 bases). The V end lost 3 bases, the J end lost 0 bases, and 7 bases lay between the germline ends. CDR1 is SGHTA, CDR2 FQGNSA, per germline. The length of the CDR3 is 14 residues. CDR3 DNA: TGTGCCAGCAGCTTGGGGACTAGCACAGATACGCAGTATTTT. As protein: CASSLGTSTDTQYF.

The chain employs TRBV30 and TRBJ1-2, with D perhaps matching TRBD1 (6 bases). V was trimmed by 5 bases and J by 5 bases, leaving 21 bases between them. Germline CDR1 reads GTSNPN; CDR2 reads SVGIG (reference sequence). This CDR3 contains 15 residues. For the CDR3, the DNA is TGTGCCTGGCGACGATTGCAGGGGACGGATTATGGCTACACCTTC. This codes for CAWRRLQGTDYGYTF.

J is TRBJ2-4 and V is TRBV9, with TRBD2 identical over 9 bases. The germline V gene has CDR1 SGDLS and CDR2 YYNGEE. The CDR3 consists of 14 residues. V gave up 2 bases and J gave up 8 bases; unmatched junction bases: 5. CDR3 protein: CASSVTSGRHIQYF. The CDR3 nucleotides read TGTGCCAGCAGCGTCACGAGCGGGAGGCACATTCAGTACTTC.

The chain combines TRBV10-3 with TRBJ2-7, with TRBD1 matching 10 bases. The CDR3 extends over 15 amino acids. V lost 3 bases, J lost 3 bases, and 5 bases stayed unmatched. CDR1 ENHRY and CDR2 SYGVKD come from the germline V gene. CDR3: CAISDTGTGVYEQYF. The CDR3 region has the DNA TGTGCCATCAGTGACACCGGGACAGGGGTCTACGAGCAGTACTTC.

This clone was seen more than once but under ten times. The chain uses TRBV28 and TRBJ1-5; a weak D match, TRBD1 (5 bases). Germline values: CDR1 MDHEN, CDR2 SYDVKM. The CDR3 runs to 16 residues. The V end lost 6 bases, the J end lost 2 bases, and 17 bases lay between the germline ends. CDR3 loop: CASSSPQGNGNQPQHF. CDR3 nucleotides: TGTGCCAGCAGCTCACCGCAGGGTAACGGCAATCAGCCCCAGCATTTT.

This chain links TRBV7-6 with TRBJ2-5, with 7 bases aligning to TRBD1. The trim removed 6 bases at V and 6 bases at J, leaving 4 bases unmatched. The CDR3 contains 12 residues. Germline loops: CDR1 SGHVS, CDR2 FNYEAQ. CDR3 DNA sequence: TGTGCCAGCAGTCGACAGGGCCAGACCCAGTACTTC. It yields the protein CASSRQGQTQYF.

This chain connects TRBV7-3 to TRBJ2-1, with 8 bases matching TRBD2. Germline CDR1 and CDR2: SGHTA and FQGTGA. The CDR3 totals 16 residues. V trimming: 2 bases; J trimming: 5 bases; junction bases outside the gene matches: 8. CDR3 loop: CASSLAGTRGNNEQFF. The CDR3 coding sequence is TGTGCCAGCAGCTTAGCGGGGACTAGGGGGAACAATGAGCAGTTCTTC.

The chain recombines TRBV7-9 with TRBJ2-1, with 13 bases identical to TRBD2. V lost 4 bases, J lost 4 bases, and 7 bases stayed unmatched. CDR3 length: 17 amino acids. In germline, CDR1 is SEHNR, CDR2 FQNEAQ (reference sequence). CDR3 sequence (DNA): TGTGCCAGCAGCTCCGTGACTAGCGGGAGGCCGTACAATGAGCAGTTCTTC. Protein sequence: CASSSVTSGRPYNEQFF.

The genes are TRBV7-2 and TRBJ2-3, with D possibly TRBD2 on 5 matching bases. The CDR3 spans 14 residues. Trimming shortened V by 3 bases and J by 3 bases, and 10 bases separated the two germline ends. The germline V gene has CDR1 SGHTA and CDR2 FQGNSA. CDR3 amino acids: CASSFFRGTDTQYF. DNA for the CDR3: TGTGCCAGCAGCTTTTTCAGAGGGACAGATACGCAGTATTTT.

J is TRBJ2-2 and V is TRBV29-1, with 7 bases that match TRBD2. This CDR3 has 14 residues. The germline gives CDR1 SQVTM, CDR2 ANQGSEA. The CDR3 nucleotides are TGCACCCCGATGGGGGGGATCGGCACCGGGGAGCTGTTTTTT. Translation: CTPMGGIGTGELFF.

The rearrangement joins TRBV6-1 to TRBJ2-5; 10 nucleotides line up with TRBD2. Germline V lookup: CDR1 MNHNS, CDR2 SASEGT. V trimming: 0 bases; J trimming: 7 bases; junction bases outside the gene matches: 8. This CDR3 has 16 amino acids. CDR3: CASSEAYGTSAGTQYF. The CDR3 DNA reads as TGTGCCAGCAGTGAAGCGTACGGGACTAGCGCCGGGACCCAGTACTTC.

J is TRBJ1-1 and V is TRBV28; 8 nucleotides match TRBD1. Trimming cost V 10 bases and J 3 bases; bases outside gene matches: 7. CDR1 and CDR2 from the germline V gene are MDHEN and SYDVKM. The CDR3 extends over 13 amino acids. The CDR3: CAIVRTGYTEAFF. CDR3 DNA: TGTGCCATCGTTAGGACAGGGTACACTGAAGCTTTCTTT. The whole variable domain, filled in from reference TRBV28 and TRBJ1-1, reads DVKVTQSSRYLVKRTGEKVFLECVQDMDHENMFWYRQDPGLGLRLIYFSYDVKMKEKGDIPEGYSVSREKKERFSLILESASTNQTSMYLCAIVRTGYTEAFFGQGTRLTVV.

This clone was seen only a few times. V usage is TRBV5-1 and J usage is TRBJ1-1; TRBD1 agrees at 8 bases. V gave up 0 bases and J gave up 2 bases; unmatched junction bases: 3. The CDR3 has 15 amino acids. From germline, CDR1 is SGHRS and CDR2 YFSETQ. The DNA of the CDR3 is TGCGCCAGCAGCTTGGAAACAGGGGGAAACACTGAAGCTTTCTTT. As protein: CASSLETGGNTEAFF.

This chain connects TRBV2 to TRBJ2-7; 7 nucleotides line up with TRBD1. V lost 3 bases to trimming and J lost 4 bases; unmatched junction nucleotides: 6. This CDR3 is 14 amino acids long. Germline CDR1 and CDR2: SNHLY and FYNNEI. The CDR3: CASSETGLGYEQYF. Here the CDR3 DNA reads TGTGCCAGCAGTGAGACAGGGCTGGGGTACGAGCAGTACTTC.

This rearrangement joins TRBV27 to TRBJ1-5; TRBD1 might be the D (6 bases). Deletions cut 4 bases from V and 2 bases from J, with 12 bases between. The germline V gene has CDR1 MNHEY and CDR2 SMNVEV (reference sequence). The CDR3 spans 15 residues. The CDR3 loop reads CASSYMGQGNQPQHF. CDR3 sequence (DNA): TGTGCCAGCAGTTACATGGGACAAGGCAATCAGCCCCAGCATTTT.

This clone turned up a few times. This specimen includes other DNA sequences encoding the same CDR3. The CDR3 region is CASSVDRGNQPQHF. CDR3 DNA sequence: TGTGCCAGCAGCGTTGACAGAGGCAATCAGCCCCAGCATTTT. The J gene is TRBJ1-5, the V gene TRBV9, with D perhaps matching TRBD1 (5 bases). Germline V gene lookup returns CDR1 SGDLS and CDR2 YYNGEE. Trimming took 2 bases from V and 2 from J, leaving 8 bases between them. The CDR3 runs 14 residues.

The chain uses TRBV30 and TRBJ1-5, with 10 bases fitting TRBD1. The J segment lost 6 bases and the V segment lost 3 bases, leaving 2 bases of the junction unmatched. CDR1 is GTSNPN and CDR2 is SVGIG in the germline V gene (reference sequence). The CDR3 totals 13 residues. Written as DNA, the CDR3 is TGTGCCTGGAGAGGGACAGGGGTTCAGCCCCAGCATTTT. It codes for CAWRGTGVQPQHF. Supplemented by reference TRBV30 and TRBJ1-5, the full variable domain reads SQTIHQWPATLVQPVGSPLSLECTVEGTSNPNLYWYRQAAGRGLQLLFYSVGIGQISSEVPQNLSASRPQDRQFILSSKKLLLSDSGFYLCAWRGTGVQPQHFGDGTRLSIL.

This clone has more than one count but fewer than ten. CDR3 region: CATTNTGELFF. In DNA, the CDR3 is TGTGCCACCACTAACACCGGGGAGCTGTTTTTT. V usage is TRBV15 and J usage is TRBJ2-2, with no clear D. The V gene lost 7 bases and the J gene lost 2 bases, with 2 bases spanning the gap. Germline V gives CDR1 LNHNV, CDR2 YYDKDF (reference sequence). This CDR3 contains 11 residues.

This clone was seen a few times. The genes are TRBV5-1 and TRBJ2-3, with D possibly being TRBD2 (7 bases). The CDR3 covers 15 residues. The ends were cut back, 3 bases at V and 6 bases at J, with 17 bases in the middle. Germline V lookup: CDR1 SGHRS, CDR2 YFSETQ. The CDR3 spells CASSSRGAVGDTQYF. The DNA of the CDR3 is TGCGCCAGCAGCTCCCGGGGGGCCGTGGGGGATACGCAGTATTTT.

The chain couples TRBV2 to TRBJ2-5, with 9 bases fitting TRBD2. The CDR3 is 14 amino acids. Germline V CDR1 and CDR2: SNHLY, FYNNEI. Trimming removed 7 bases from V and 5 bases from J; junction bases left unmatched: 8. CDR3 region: CASTWGLAGETQYF. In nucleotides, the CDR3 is TGTGCCAGCACCTGGGGACTAGCCGGGGAGACCCAGTACTTC.

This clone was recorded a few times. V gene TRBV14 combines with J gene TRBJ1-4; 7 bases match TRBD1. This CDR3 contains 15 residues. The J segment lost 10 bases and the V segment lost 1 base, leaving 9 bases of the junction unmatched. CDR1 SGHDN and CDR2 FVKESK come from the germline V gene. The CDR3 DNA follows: TGTGCCAGCAGCCAAGTTCAGGGGGGATTTGGAAAACTGTTTTTT. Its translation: CASSQVQGGFGKLFF.